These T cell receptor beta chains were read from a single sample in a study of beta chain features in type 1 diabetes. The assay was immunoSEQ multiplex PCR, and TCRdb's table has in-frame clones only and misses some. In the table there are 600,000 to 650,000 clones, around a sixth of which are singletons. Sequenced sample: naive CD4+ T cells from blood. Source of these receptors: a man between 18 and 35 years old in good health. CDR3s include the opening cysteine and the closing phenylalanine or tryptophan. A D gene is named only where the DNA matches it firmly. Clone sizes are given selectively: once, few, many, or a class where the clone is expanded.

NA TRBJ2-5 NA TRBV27 CATGGMGAQYF TGTGCCACTGGGGGAATGGGGGCCCAGTACTTC
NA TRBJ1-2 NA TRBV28 CASSLAGELRGYTF TGTGCCAGCAGTTTGGCAGGGGAGTTGAGAGGCTACACCTTT
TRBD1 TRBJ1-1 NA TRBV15 CATSSWTGNTEAFF TGTGCCACCAGCTCCTGGACAGGGAACACTGAAGCTTTCTTT
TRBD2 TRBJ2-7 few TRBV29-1 CSVVGGSAYEQYF TGCAGCGTTGTCGGGGGGAGCGCCTACGAGCAGTACTTC
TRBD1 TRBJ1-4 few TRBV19 CASRDRGRATNEKLFF TGTGCCAGTAGGGACAGGGGGCGTGCAACTAATGAAAAACTGTTTTTT
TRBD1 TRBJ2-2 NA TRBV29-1 CSVVRTGNGELFF TGCAGCGTTGTCAGGACAGGCAACGGGGAGCTGTTTTTT
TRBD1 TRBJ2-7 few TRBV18 CASSPDRASSYEQYF TGTGCCAGCTCACCTGACAGGGCCAGCTCCTACGAGCAGTACTTC
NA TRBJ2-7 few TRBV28 CASSLWGLGEQYF TGTGCCAGCAGTTTATGGGGGCTAGGCGAGCAGTACTTC
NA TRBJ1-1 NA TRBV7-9 CASSLQQGPKEAFF TGTGCCAGCAGCTTACAACAGGGCCCTAAAGAAGCTTTCTTT
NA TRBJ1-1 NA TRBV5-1 CASSLEGGSNTEAFF TGCGCCAGCAGCTTGGAGGGGGGATCGAACACTGAAGCTTTCTTT
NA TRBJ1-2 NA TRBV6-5 CASSWEGLYGYTF TGTGCCAGCAGTTGGGAGGGCCTCTATGGCTACACCTTC
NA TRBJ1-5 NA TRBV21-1 CASSHYRGLNQPQHF TGTGCCAGCAGCCACTATCGGGGGCTCAATCAGCCCCAGCATTTT
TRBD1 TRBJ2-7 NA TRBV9 CASSVGRGDRQGNHEQYF TGTGCCAGCAGCGTAGGGCGTGGGGACCGACAGGGGAACCACGAGCAGTACTTC
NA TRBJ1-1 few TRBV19 CASSIQVLNTEAFF TGTGCCAGTAGTATCCAGGTCCTGAACACTGAAGCTTTCTTT
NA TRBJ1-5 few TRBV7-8 CASSLALNQPQHF TGTGCCAGCAGCTTAGCGCTCAATCAGCCCCAGCATTTT
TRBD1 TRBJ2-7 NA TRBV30 CAWRGWDRGNEQYF TGTGCCTGGAGGGGCTGGGACAGGGGAAACGAGCAGTACTTC
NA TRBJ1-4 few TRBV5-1 CASSLALFEKLFF TGCGCCAGCAGCTTGGCATTATTTGAAAAACTGTTTTTT
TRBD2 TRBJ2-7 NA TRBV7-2 CASRPLAGGPYEQYF TGTGCCAGCAGGCCACTAGCGGGAGGTCCCTACGAGCAGTACTTC
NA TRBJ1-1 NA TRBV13 CASSFLRNGTEAFF TGTGCCAGCAGCTTCCTCAGGAACGGCACTGAAGCTTTCTTT
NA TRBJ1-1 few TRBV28 CASSLGGVPNTEAFF TGTGCCAGCAGTTTGGGAGGTGTCCCGAACACTGAAGCTTTCTTT
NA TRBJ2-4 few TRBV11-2 CASSYNTPEGLAKNIQYF TGTGCCAGCAGCTATAACACGCCAGAGGGCCTAGCCAAAAACATTCAGTACTTC
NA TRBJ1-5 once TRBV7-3 CASSRDTNQPQHF TGTGCCAGCAGCAGGGACACCAATCAGCCCCAGCATTTT
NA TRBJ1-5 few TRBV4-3 CASSQDTGPNQPQHF TGCGCCAGCAGCCAAGACACAGGGCCCAATCAGCCCCAGCATTTT
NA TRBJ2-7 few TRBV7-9 CASSLILNEQYF TGTGCCAGCAGCTTAATACTGAACGAGCAGTACTTC
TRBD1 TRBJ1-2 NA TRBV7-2 CASSLGQGWNYGYTF TGTGCCAGCAGCTTAGGACAGGGTTGGAACTATGGCTACACCTTC
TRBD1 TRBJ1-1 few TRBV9 CASSAQGASTEAFF TGTGCCAGCAGCGCACAGGGGGCGTCCACTGAAGCTTTCTTT
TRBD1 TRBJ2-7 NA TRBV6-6 CASSNRRDRAYEQYF TGTGCCAGCAGTAACCGTCGAGACAGGGCCTACGAGCAGTACTTC
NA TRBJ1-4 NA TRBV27 CASSRLGEREKLFF TGTGCCAGCAGCCGGCTAGGAGAGCGAGAAAAACTGTTTTTT
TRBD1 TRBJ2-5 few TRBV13 CASSSGQPFRTQYF TGTGCCAGCAGCTCGGGACAGCCTTTTCGGACCCAGTACTTC
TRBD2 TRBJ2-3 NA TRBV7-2 CASSLGLAGSTDTQYF TGTGCCAGCAGCTTGGGACTAGCGGGGAGCACAGATACGCAGTATTTT
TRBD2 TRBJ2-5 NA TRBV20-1 CRAGVEETQYF TGCAGAGCGGGAGTTGAGGAGACCCAGTACTTC
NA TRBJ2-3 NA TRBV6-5 CASRTRERTDTQYF TGTGCCAGCCGTACTCGAGAGAGGACAGATACGCAGTATTTT
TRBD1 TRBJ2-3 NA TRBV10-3 CAIRQGASTDTQYF TGTGCCATCCGACAGGGGGCAAGCACAGATACGCAGTATTTT
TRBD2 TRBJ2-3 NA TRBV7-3 CASSLSQREVADTQYF TGTGCCAGCAGCTTATCCCAGCGGGAGGTCGCAGATACGCAGTATTTT
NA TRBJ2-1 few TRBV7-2 CASSPYLIGEQFF TGTGCCAGCAGCCCTTATCTGATAGGTGAGCAGTTCTTC
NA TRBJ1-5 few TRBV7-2 CASSFERNQPQHF TGTGCCAGCAGCTTCGAACGCAATCAGCCCCAGCATTTT
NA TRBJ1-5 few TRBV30 CAWSIDSNQPQHF TGTGCCTGGAGTATCGATAGCAATCAGCCCCAGCATTTT
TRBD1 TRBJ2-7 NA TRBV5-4 CASSKDRGYEQYF TGTGCCAGCAGCAAGGACAGGGGCTACGAGCAGTACTTC
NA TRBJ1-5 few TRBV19 CASALGRNNQPQHF TGTGCCAGTGCCTTAGGACGTAACAATCAGCCCCAGCATTTT
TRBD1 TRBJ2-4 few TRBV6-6 CASSYIQGAGQNIQYF TGTGCCAGCAGTTACATACAGGGGGCTGGGCAAAACATTCAGTACTTC
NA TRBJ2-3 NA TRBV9 CASSVARETTDTQYF TGTGCCAGCAGCGTAGCAAGGGAAACCACAGATACGCAGTATTTT
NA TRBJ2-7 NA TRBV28 CASSPSGLGEYEQYF TGTGCCAGCAGTCCCTCGGGTTTGGGAGAGTACGAGCAGTACTTC
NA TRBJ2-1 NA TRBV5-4 CASSLATIEQFF TGTGCCAGCAGCTTGGCCACCATTGAGCAGTTCTTC
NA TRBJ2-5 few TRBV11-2 CASSLAVRTGRVRETQYF TGTGCCAGCAGCTTAGCCGTTCGAACAGGGAGGGTTAGGGAGACCCAGTACTTC
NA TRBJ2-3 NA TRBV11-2 CASSLRDTQYF TGTGCCAGCAGCTTACGGGATACGCAGTATTTT
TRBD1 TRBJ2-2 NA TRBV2 CASSGDRAGSGELFF TGTGCCAGCTCGGGGGACAGGGCTGGGAGCGGGGAGCTGTTTTTT
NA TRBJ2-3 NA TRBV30 CAWSLLHSATDTQYF TGTGCCTGGAGCCTATTACATTCGGCCACAGATACGCAGTATTTT
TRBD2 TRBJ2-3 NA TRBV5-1 CASSPGTSGSTDTQYF TGCGCCAGCAGCCCGGGGACTAGCGGGAGCACAGATACGCAGTATTTT
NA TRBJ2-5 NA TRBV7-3 CASSLTGVGTQYF TGTGCCAGCAGCTTGACGGGAGTGGGGACCCAGTACTTC
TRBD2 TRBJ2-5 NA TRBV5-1 CASSLAAGGQETQYF TGCGCCAGCAGCTTGGCCGCGGGGGGCCAAGAGACCCAGTACTTC
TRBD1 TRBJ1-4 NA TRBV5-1 CASRLTGGLEKLFF TGCGCCAGCAGGCTGACAGGGGGGCTTGAAAAACTGTTTTTT
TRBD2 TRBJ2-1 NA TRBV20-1 CSARGGRAQFF TGCAGTGCTAGAGGCGGGAGGGCGCAGTTCTTC
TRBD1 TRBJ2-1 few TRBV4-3 CASSYQDRGFEQFF TGCGCCAGCAGCTACCAGGACAGGGGGTTTGAGCAGTTCTTC
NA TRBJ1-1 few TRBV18 CASSPQEGQPTEAFF TGTGCCAGCTCACCACAGGAGGGACAACCCACTGAAGCTTTCTTT